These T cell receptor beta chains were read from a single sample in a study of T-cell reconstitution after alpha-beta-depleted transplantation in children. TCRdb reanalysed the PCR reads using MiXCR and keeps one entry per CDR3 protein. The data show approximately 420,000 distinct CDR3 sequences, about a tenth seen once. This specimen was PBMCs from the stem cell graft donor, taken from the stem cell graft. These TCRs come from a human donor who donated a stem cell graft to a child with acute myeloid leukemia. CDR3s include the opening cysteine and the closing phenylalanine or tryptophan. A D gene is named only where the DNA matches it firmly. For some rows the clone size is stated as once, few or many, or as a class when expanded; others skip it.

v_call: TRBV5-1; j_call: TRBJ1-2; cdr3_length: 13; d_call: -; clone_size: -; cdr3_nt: TGCGCCAGCAGCCCGTCGTCAGGGAATGGCTACACCTTC; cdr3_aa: CASSPSSGNGYTF
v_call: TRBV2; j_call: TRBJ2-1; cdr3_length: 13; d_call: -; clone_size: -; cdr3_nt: TGTGCCAGCAGTGAAATAGGGAGTGACGGGCGGTTCTTC; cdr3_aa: CASSEIGSDGRFF
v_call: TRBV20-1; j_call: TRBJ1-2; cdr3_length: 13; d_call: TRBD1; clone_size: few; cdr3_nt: TGCAGTGCCACAGACAGGGGGCCGTTAGGCTACACCTTC; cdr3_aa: CSATDRGPLGYTF
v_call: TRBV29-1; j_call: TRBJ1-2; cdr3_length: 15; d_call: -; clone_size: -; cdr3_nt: TGCAGCGCTGACCCCCAGCAACAGGGAAACTATGGCTACACCTTC; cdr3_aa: CSADPQQQGNYGYTF
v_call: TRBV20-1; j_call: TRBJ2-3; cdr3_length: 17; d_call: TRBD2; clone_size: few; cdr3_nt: TGCAGTGCTACCCCTAGCGGGAGGGCCTACGGCACAGATACGCAGTATTTT; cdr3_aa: CSATPSGRAYGTDTQYF
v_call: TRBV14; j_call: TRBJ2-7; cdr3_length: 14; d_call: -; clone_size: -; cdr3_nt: TGTGCCAGCAGCCAAGTTGGAGTCGCCTACGAGCAGTACTTC; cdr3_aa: CASSQVGVAYEQYF
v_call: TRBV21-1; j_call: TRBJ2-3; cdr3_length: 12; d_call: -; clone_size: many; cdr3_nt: TGTGCCAGCTTACCTAATGGTGATACGCAGTATTTT; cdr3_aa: CASLPNGDTQYF
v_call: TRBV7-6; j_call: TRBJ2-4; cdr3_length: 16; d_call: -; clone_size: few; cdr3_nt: TGTGCCAGCAGCCTATTGAGTTGGGGGGTGGAAAACATTCAGTACTTC; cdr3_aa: CASSLLSWGVENIQYF
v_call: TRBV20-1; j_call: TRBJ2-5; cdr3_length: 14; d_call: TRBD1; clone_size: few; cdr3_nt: TGCAGTGCACCCAGCGAAAACAGGGGAAAGACCCAGTACTTC; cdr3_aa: CSAPSENRGKTQYF
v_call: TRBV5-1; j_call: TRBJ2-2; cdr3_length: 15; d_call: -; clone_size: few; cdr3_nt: TGCGCCAGCAGCTTGACGGGCTATAACTCCGGGGAGCTGTTTTTT; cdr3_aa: CASSLTGYNSGELFF
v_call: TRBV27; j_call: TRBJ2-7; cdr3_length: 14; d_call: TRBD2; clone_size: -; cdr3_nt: TGTGCCAGCAGTTTATGGCGGGGGTTCCACGAGCAGTACTTC; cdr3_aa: CASSLWRGFHEQYF
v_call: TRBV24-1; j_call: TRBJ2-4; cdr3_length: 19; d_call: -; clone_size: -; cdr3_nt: TGTGCCACCAGTGATTTGCAGTTTGGTAGCGGACCGACCCAAAACATTCAGTACTTC; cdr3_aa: CATSDLQFGSGPTQNIQYF
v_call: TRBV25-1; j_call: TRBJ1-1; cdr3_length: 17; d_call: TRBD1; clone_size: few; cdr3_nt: TGTGCCAGCAGTGAATACTTCTCAGAAACAGGGGACACTGAAGCTTTCTTT; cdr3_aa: CASSEYFSETGDTEAFF
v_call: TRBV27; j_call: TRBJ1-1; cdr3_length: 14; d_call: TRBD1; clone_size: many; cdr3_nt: TGTGCCAGCAGGAAACAGGGGGCGCGAGCTGAAGCTTTCTTT; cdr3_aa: CASRKQGARAEAFF
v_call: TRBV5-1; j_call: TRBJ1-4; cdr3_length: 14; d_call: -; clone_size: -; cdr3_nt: TGCGCCAGCAGCTTGGGGACAGTCCATGAAAAACTGTTTTTT; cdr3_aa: CASSLGTVHEKLFF
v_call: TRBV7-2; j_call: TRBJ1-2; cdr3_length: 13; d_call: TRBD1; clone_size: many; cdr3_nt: TGTGCCAGCAGCCCGGGACAGTTTCTTGGCTACACCTTC; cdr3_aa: CASSPGQFLGYTF
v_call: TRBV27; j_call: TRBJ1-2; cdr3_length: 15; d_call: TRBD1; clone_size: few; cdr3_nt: TGTGCCAGCAGTTTAAGCGGACAGGGGCCCTATGGCTACACCTTC; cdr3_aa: CASSLSGQGPYGYTF
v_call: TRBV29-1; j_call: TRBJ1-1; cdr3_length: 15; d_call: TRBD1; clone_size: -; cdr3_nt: TGCAGCGTTGAAGAGGGACAGAGTGAGGGCACTGAAGCTTTCTTT; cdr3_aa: CSVEEGQSEGTEAFF
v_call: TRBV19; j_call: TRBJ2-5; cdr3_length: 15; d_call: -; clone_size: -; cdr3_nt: TGTGCCAGTAGTATCAACGGTGGGAGAGGGGTGACCCAGTACTTC; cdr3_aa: CASSINGGRGVTQYF
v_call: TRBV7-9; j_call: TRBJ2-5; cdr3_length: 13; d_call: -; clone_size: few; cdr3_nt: TGTGCCAGCAGCTACGGGTATCCGGAGACCCAGTACTTC; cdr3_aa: CASSYGYPETQYF
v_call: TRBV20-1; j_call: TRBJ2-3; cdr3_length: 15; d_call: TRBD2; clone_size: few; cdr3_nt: TGCAGTGCTAATCCCACTAGCGGATCCACAGATACGCAGTATTTT; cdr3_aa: CSANPTSGSTDTQYF
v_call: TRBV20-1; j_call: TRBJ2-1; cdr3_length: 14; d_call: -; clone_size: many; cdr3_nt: TGCAGTGCCGGGGTACGGGGGCCCTACAATGAGCAGTTCTTC; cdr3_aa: CSAGVRGPYNEQFF
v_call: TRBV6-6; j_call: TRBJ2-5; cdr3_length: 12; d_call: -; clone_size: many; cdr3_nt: TGTGCCAGCAGTTACTCGAGAGAGACCCAGTACTTC; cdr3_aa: CASSYSRETQYF
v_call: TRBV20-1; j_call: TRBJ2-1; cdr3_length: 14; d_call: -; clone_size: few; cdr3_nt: TGCAGTGCTCCCGCAGGTCCTCTTTACAATGAGCAGTTCTTC; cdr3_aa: CSAPAGPLYNEQFF
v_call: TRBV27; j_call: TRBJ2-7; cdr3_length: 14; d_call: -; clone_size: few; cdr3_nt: TGTGCCAGCAAGATCGTCTCGGGGTTGGCCGAGCAGTACTTC; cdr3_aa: CASKIVSGLAEQYF
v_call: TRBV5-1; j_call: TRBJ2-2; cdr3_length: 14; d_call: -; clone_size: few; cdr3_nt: TGCGCCAGCAAAGTTGGGGGAAACACCGGGGAGCTGTTTTTT; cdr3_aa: CASKVGGNTGELFF
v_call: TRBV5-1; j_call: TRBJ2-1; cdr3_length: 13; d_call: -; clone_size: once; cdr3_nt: TGCGCCAGCAGGATCTGGACCAGCAATGAGCAGTTCTTC; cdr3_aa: CASRIWTSNEQFF
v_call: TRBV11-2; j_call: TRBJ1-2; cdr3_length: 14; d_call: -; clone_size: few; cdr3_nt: TGTGCCAGCAGCCCCCAACTGCTTAACTATGGCTACACCTTC; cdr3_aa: CASSPQLLNYGYTF
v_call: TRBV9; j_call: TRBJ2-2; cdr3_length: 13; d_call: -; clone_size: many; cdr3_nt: TGTGCCAGCAGCGGGGAGAACACCGGGGAGCTGTTTTTT; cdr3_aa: CASSGENTGELFF
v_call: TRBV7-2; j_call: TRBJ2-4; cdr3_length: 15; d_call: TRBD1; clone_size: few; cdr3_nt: TGTGCCAGCAGACCAGGGGGTTATGGCAAAAACATTCAGTACTTC; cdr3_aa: CASRPGGYGKNIQYF
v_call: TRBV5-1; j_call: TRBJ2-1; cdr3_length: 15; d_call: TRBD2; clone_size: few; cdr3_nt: TGCGCCAGCAGCTTGGGGAGCGGGGGGGCCGGTGAGCAGTTCTTC; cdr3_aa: CASSLGSGGAGEQFF
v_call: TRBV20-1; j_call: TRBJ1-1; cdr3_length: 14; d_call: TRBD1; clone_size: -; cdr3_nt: TGCAGTGCCCCCACCCAGGACAGGGGGGATTGGGCTTTCTTT; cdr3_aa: CSAPTQDRGDWAFF
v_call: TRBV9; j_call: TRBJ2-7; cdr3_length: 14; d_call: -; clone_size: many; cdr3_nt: TGTGCCAGCAGCGTAGGGGACAACTCCTACGAGCAGTACTTC; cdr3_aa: CASSVGDNSYEQYF
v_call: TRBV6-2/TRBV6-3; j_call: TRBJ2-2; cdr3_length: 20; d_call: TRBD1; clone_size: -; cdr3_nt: TGTGCCAGCAGTTATGAGGTGACAGGGATGGGCCAAAGATTCACCGGGGAGCTGTTTTTT; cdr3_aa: CASSYEVTGMGQRFTGELFF
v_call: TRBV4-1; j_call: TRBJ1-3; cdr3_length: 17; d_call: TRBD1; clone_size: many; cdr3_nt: TGCGCCAGCAGCCTCCAAGGTGGAGACAGGGTCACCGACACCATATATTTT; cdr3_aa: CASSLQGGDRVTDTIYF
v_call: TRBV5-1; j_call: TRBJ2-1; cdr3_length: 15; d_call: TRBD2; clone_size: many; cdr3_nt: TGCGCCAGCAGCACCGCGAGCGGGAGGGGCAATGAGCAGTTCTTC; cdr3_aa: CASSTASGRGNEQFF
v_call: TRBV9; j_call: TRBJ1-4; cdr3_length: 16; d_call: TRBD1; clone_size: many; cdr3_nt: TGTGCCAGCAGCGGAACCGGGACAGGGGGATCTGAAAAACTGTTTTTT; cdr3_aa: CASSGTGTGGSEKLFF
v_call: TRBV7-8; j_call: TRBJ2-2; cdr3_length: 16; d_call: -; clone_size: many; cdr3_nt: TGTGCCAGCAGCTTAGTAGGCGGGTCAGACACCGGGGAGCTGTTTTTT; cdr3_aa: CASSLVGGSDTGELFF
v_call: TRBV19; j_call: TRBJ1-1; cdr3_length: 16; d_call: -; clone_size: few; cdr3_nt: TGTGCCAGTAGTATATACATGGGGGGGGCGAACACTGAAGCTTTCTTT; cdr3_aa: CASSIYMGGANTEAFF
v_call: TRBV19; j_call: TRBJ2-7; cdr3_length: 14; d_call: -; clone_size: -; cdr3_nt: TGTGCCAGTAGTATCGACCGCAACTCCTACGAGCAGTACTTC; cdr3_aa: CASSIDRNSYEQYF
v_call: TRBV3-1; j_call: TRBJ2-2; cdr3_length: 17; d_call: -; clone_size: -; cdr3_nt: TGTGCCAGCAGCCCCCTCCTTGGGGGTGCCAACACCGGGGAGCTGTTTTTT; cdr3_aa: CASSPLLGGANTGELFF
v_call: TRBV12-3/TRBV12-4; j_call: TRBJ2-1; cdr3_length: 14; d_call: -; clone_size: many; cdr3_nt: TGTGCCAGCAGACATACTAGCCGGTACAATGAGCAGTTCTTC; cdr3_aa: CASRHTSRYNEQFF
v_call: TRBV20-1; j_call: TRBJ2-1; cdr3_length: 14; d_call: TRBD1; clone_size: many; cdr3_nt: TGCAGTGCTCAAGGACAGGGAGTAAGGGGTGAGCAGTTCTTC; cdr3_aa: CSAQGQGVRGEQFF
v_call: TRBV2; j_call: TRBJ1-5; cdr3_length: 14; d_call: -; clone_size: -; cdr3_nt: TGTGCCAGCAGTGAAAATGGTGGAAATCAGCCCCAGCATTTT; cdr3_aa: CASSENGGNQPQHF
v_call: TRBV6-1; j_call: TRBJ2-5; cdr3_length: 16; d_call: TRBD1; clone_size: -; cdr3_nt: TGTGCCAGCAGCATGGGACAGGGGGCAATCCGAGAGACCCAGTACTTC; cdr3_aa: CASSMGQGAIRETQYF
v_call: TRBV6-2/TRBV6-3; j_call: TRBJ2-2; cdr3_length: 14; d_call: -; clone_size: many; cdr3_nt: TGTGCCAGCATGAGGACACGGAATACCGGGGAGCTGTTTTTT; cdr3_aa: CASMRTRNTGELFF
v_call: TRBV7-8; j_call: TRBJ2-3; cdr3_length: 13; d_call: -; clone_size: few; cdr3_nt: TGTGCCAGCAGCCGACAGGTCCGGGATACGCAGTATTTT; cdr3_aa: CASSRQVRDTQYF
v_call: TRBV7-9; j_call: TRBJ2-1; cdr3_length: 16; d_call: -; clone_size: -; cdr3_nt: TGTGCCAGCATCATCTCCGGGGGAGGCTCCTACAATGAGCAGTTCTTC; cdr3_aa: CASIISGGGSYNEQFF
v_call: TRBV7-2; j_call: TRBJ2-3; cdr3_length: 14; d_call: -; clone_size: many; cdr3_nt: TGTGCCAGCAGCGCCCGAGAGTCGGGGGATACGCAGTATTTT; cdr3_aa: CASSARESGDTQYF
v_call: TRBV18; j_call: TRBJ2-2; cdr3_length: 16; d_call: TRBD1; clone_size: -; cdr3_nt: TGTGCCAGCTCACCAGCCGGGACAGGGAACACCGGGGAGCTGTTTTTT; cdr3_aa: CASSPAGTGNTGELFF
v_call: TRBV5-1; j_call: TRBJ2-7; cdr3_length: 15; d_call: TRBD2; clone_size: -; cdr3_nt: TGCGCCAGCAGCTTGGTGGCTAGCGGGAGCGGCGAGCAGTACTTC; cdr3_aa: CASSLVASGSGEQYF
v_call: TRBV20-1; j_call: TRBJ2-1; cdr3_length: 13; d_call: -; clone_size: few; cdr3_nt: TGCAGTGCTAGAAAGGGGACTCTGAATGAGCAGTTCTTC; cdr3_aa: CSARKGTLNEQFF
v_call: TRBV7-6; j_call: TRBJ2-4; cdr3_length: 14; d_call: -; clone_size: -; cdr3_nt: TGTGCCAGCAGCTTATCAGGGGCAGCTGGCATTCAGTACTTC; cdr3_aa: CASSLSGAAGIQYF
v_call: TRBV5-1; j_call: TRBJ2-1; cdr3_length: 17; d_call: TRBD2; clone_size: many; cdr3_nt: TGCGCCAGCAGCTTAGGAGGAGCGGGGGTCTCCTACAATGAGCAGTTCTTC; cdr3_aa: CASSLGGAGVSYNEQFF
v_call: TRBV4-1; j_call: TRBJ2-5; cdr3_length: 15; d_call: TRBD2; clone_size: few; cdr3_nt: TGCGCCAGCCAGCCCCTAGCGGGAGTGGGAGAGACCCAGTACTTC; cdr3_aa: CASQPLAGVGETQYF
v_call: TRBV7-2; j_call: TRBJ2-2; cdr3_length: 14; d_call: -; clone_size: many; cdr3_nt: TGTGCCAGCAGCTCAAGGAGGGGGACCGGGGAGCTGTTTTTT; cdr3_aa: CASSSRRGTGELFF
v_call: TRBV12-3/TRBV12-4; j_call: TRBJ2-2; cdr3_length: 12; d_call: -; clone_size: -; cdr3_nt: TGTGCCAGCAGTCCGGCCACCGGGGAGCTGTTTTTT; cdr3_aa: CASSPATGELFF
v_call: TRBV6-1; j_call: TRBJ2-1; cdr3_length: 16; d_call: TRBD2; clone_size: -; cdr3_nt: TGTGCCAGCAGAGGGACTAGCGGGACGACCTACAATGAGCAGTTCTTC; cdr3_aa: CASRGTSGTTYNEQFF
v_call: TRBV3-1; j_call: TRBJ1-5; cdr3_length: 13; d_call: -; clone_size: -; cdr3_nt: TGTGCCAGCAGCCAAGGTAACCATCAGCCCCAGCATTTT; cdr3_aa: CASSQGNHQPQHF
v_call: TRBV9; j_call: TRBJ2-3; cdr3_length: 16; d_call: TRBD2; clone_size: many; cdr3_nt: TGTGCCAGCAGCGTAGTGGGCGGGAGGGCCGCGGATACGCAGTATTTT; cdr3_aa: CASSVVGGRAADTQYF